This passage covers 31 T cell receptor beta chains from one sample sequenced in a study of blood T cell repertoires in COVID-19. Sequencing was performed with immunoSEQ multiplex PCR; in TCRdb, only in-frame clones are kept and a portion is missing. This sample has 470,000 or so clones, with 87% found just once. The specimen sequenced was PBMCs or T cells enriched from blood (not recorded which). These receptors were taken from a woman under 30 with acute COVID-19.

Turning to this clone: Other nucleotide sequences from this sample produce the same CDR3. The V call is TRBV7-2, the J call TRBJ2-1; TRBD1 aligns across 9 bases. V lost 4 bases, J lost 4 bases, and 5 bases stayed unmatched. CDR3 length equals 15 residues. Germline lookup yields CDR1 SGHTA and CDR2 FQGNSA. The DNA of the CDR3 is TGTGCCAGCAGCTCCGGGACAGGGTCGTACAATGAGCAGTTCTTC. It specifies CASSSGTGSYNEQFF. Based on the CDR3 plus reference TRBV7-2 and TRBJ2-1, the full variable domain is GAGVSQSPSNKVTEKGKDVELRCDPISGHTALYWYRQSLGQGLEFLIYFQGNSAPDKSGLPSDRFSAERTGGSVSTLTIQRTQQEDSAVYLCASSSGTGSYNEQFFGPGTRLTVL.

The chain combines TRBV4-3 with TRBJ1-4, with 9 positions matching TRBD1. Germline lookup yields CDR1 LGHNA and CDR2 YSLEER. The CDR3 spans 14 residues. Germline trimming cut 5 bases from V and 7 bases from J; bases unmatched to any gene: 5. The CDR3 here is CASSFLQGAEKLFF. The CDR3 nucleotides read TGCGCCAGCAGCTTCTTACAGGGGGCTGAAAAACTGTTTTTT.

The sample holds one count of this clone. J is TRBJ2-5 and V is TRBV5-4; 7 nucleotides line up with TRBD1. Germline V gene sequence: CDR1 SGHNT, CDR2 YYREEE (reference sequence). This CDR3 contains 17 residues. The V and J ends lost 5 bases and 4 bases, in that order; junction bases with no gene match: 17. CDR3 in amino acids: CASRLSLDRQGRETQYF. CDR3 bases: TGTGCCAGCAGACTATCCCTGGACAGGCAGGGCAGAGAGACCCAGTACTTC.

The CDR3 DNA is TGTGCCAGCAGCTTGGTACTAGACAATGAGCAGTTCTTC. It translates to CASSLVLDNEQFF. V is TRBV11-2 and J is TRBJ2-1; TRBD2 might be the D (5 bases). The germline CDR1 and CDR2 sequences are SGHAT and FQNNGV. Deletions cut 3 bases from V and 5 bases from J, with 8 bases between. CDR3 length equals 13 residues.

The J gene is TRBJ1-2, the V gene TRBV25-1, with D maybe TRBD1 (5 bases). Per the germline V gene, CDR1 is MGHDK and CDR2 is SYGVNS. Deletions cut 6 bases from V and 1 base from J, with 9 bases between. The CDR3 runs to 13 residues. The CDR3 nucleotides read TGTGCCAGCAGACCAGGGTTTAACTATGGCTACACCTTC. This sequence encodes CASRPGFNYGYTF.

The CDR3 loop reads CASSVTGQSGPGRLGNTIYF. The CDR3 coding sequence is TGTGCCAGCAGCGTAACAGGGCAGTCGGGTCCTGGGAGATTGGGAAACACCATATATTTT. The rearrangement uses TRBV9 and TRBJ1-3, with a tentative D call TRBD1 (6 bases). This CDR3 is 20 amino acids long. Germline CDR1 and CDR2: SGDLS and YYNGEE. Trimming removed 1 base from V and 4 bases from J, with 27 bases in between. Full variable domain (remainder filled in from reference TRBV9 and TRBJ1-3): DSGVTQTPKHLITATGQRVTLRCSPRSGDLSVYWYQQSLDQGLQFLIQYYNGEERAKGNILERFSAQQFPDLHSELNLSSLELGDSALYFCASSVTGQSGPGRLGNTIYFGEGSWLTVV.

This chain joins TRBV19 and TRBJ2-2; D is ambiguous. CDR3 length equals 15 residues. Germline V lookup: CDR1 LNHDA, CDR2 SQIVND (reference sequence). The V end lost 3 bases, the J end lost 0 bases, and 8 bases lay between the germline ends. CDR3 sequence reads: CASSMDGANTGELFF. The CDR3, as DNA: TGTGCCAGTAGTATGGATGGAGCGAACACCGGGGAGCTGTTTTTT. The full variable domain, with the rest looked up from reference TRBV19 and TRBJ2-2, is DGGITQSPKYLFRKEGQNVTLSCEQNLNHDAMYWYRQDPGQGLRLIYYSQIVNDFQKGDIAEGYSVSREKKESFPLTVTSAQKNPTAFYLCASSMDGANTGELFFGEGSRLTVL.

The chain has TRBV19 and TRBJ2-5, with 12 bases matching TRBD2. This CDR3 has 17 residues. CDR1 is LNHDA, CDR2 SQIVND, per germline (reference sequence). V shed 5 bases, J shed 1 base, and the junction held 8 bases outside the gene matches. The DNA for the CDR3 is TGTGCCAGTAGTCTCGGACTAGCGGGAACACCCCAAGAGACCCAGTACTTC. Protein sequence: CASSLGLAGTPQETQYF. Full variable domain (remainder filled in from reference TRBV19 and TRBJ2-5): DGGITQSPKYLFRKEGQNVTLSCEQNLNHDAMYWYRQDPGQGLRLIYYSQIVNDFQKGDIAEGYSVSREKKESFPLTVTSAQKNPTAFYLCASSLGLAGTPQETQYFGPGTRLLVL.

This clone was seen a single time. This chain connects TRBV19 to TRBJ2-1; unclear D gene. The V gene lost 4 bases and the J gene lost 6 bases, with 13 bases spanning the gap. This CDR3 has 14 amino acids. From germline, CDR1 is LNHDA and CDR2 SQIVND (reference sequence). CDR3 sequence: CASSTERAFNEQFF. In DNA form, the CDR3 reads TGTGCCAGTAGTACAGAGCGAGCCTTCAATGAGCAGTTCTTC.

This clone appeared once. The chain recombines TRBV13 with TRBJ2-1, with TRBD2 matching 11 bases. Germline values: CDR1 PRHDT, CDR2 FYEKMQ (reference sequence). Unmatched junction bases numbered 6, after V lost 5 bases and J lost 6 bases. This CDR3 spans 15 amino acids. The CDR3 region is CASSPGLAGLNEQFF. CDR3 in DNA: TGTGCCAGCAGCCCCGGACTAGCGGGCCTCAATGAGCAGTTCTTC.

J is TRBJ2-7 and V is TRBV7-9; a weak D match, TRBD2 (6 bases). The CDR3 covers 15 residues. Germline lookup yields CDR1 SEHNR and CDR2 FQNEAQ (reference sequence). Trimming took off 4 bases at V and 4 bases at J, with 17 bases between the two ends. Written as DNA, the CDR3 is TGTGCCAGCAGCTCGCCTGGTGGGGGGTGGTACGAGCAGTACTTC. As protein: CASSSPGGGWYEQYF.

The CDR3 coding sequence is TGTGCCAGCAGCTTAGCCGCTGGACAGGGCACCATAGCTTATGGCTACACCTTC. Protein: CASSLAAGQGTIAYGYTF. The chain carries TRBV7-8 and TRBJ1-2; 8 bases map to TRBD1. The CDR3 runs 18 residues. The germline CDR1 and CDR2 sequences are SGHVS and FQNEAQ. Unmatched junction bases numbered 14, after V lost 0 bases and J lost 5 bases.

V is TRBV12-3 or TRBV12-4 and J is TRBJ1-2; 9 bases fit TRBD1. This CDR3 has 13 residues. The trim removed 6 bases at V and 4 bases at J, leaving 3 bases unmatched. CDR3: CASSSGQGYGYTF. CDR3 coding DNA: TGTGCCAGCAGCTCGGGACAGGGCTATGGCTACACCTTC.

CDR3 DNA sequence: TGCGCCAGCAGCTTTACTAGCGGACCTAGCACAGATACGCAGTATTTT. Translated, it gives CASSFTSGPSTDTQYF. This chain uses TRBV5-1 with TRBJ2-3, with 8 bases identical to TRBD2. V was pared by 2 bases and J by 0 bases, with 5 bases of the junction left unmatched. The CDR3 totals 16 residues. Germline CDR1 reads SGHRS; CDR2 reads YFSETQ. Combining the CDR3 with reference TRBV5-1 and TRBJ2-3 gives the whole variable domain KAGVTQTPRYLIKTRGQQVTLSCSPISGHRSVSWYQQTPGQGLQFLFEYFSETQRNKGNFPGRFSGRQFSNSRSEMNVSTLELGDSALYLCASSFTSGPSTDTQYFGPGTRLTVL.

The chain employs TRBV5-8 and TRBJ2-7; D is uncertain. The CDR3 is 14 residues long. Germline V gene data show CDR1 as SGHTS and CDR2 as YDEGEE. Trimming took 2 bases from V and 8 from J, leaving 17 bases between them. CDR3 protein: CASSLDFSSTKQYF. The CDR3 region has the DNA TGTGCCAGCAGCTTAGACTTCTCTTCTACGAAGCAGTACTTC.

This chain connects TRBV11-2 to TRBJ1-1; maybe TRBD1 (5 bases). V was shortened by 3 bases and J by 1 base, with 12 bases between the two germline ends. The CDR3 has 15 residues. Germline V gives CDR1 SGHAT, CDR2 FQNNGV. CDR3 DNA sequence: TGTGCCAGCAGCTTGGGCGGGGCCCCGAACACTGAAGCTTTCTTT. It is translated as CASSLGGAPNTEAFF.

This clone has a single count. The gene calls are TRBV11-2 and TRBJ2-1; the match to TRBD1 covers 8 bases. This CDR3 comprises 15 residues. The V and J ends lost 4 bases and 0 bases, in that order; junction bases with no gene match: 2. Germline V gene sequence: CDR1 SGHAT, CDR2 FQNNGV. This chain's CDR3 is CASSSTGGSYNEQFF. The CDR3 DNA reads TGTGCCAGCAGCTCAACAGGGGGCTCCTACAATGAGCAGTTCTTC.

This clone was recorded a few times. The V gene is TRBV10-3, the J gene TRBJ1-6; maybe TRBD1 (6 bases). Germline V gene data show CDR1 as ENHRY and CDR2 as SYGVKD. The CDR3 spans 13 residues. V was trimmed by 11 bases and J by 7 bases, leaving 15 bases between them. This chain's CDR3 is CAAQGQENSPLHF. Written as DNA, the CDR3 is TGTGCCGCCCAGGGGCAAGAGAATTCACCCCTCCACTTT.

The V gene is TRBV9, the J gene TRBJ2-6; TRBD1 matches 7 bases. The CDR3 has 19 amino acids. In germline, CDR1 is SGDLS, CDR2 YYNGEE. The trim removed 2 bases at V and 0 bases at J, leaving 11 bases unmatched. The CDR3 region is CASSVSTTGQLSGANVLTF. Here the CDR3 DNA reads TGTGCCAGCAGCGTTTCGACGACAGGGCAACTCTCTGGGGCCAACGTCCTGACTTTC.

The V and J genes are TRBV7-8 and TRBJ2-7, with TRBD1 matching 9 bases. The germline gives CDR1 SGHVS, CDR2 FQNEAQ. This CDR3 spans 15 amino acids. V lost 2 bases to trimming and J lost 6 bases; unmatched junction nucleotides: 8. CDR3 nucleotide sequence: TGTGCCAGCAGCTTAAAACCGGGACAGGGAAGCGAGCAGTACTTC. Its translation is CASSLKPGQGSEQYF.

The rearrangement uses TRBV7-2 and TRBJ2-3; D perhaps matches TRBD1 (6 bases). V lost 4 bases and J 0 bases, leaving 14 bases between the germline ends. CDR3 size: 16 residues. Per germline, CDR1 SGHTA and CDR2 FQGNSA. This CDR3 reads CASSSFTGMSTDTQYF. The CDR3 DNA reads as TGTGCCAGCAGCTCATTCACAGGGATGAGCACAGATACGCAGTATTTT.

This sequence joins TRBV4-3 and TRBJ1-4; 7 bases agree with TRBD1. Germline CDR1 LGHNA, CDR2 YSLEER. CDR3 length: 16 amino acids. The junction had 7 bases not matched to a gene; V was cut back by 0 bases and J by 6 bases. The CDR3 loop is CASSQDSGRGYEKLFF. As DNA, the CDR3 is TGCGCCAGCAGCCAAGATAGCGGCAGGGGGTATGAAAAACTGTTTTTT.

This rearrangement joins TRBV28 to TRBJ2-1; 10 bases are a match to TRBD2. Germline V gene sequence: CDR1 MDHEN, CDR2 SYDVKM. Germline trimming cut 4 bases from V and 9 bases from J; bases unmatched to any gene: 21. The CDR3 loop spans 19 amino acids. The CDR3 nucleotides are TGTGCCAGCAGTTCACAAGGATCTGGGGCTAGCGGGAGAGTCGGTGAGCAGTTCTTC. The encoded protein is CASSSQGSGASGRVGEQFF.

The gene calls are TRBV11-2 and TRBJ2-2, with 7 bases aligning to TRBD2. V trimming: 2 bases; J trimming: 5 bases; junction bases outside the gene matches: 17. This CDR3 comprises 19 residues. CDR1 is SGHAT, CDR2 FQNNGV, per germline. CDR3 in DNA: TGTGCCAGCAGCTTATATCAGTCTAGCGGACACTCATGGACCGGGGAGCTGTTTTTT. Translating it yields CASSLYQSSGHSWTGELFF.

The CDR3 loop is CASSEEGTPNYGYTF. The CDR3 DNA reads as TGTGCCAGCAGTGAAGAAGGGACACCTAACTATGGCTACACCTTC. The genes are TRBV2 and TRBJ1-2; possible D gene TRBD1, 6 bases. The CDR3 sequence is 15 residues long. Germline loops: CDR1 SNHLY, CDR2 FYNNEI. The germline V and J ends were trimmed by 1 base and 0 bases, with 9 bases remaining between them.

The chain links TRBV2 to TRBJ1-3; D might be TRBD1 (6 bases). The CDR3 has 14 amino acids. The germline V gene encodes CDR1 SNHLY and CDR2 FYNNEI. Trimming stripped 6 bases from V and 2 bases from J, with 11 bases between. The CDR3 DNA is TGTGCCAGCAGCGCACAGGGACCTGGAAACACCATATATTTT. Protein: CASSAQGPGNTIYF. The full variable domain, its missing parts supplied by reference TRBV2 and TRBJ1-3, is EPEVTQTPSHQVTQMGQEVILRCVPISNHLYFYWYRQILGQKVEFLVSFYNNEISEKSEIFDDQFSVERPDGSNFTLKIRSTKLEDSAMYFCASSAQGPGNTIYFGEGSWLTVV.

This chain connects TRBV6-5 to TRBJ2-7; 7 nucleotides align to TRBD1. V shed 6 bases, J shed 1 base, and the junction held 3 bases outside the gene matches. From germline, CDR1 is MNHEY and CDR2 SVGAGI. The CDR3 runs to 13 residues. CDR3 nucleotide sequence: TGTGCCAGCAGCCAGACAGGGTCCTACGAGCAGTACTTC. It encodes CASSQTGSYEQYF.

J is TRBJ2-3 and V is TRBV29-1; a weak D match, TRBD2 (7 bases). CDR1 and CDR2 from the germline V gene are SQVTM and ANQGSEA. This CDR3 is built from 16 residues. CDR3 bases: TGCACCACCCGTTCGGGGGGCGTATTTGGGGCAGATACGCAGTATTTT. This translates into CTTRSGGVFGADTQYF.

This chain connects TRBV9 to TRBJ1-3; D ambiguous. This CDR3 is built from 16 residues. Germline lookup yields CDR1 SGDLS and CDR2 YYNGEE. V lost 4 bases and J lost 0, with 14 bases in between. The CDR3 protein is CASSPRSGGSGNTIYF. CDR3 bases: TGTGCCAGCAGCCCCCGGTCAGGAGGCTCTGGAAACACCATATATTTT. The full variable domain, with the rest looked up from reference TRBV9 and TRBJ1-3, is DSGVTQTPKHLITATGQRVTLRCSPRSGDLSVYWYQQSLDQGLQFLIQYYNGEERAKGNILERFSAQQFPDLHSELNLSSLELGDSALYFCASSPRSGGSGNTIYFGEGSWLTVV.

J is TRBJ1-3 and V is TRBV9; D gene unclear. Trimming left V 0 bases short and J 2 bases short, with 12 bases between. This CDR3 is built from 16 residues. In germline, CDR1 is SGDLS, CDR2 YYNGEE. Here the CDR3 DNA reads TGTGCCAGCAGCGTAGATTGGACTCTCACTGGAAACACCATATATTTT. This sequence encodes CASSVDWTLTGNTIYF.

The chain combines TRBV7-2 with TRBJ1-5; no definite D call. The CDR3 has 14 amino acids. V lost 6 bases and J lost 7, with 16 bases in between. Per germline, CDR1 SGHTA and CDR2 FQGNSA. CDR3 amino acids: CASSLTPSGQPQHF. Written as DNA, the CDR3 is TGTGCCAGCAGTTTAACACCCAGCGGGCAGCCCCAGCATTTT.